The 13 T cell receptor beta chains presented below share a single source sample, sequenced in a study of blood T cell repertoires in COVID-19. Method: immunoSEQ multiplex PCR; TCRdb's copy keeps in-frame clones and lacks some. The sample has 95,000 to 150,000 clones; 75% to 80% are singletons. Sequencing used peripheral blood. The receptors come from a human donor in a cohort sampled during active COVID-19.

CDR3 DNA sequence: TGTGCCAGCAGCAGTAGCGGGGGGGCCGAAGGGGAGCTGTTTTTT. Its protein is CASSSSGGAEGELFF. V is TRBV27 and J is TRBJ2-2; 11 bases align to TRBD2. The CDR3 has 15 amino acids. J was trimmed by 8 bases and V by 6 bases; bases with no gene match: 8. Germline-derived CDR1 and CDR2 are MNHEY and SMNVEV (reference sequence).

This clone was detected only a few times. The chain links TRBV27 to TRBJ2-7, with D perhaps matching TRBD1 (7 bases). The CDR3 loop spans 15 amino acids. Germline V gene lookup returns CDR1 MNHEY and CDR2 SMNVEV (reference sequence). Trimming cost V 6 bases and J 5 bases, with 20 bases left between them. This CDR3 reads CASSLSRGVNHEQYF. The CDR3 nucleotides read TGTGCCAGCAGCCTCTCCAGGGGGGTCAATCACGAGCAGTACTTC.

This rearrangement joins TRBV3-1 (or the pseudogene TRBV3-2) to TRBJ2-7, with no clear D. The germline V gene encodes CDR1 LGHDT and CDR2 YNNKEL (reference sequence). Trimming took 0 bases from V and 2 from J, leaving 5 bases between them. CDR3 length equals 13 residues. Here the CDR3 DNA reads TGTGCCAGCAGCCAAGATCCCGCCTACGAGCAGTACTTC. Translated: CASSQDPAYEQYF.

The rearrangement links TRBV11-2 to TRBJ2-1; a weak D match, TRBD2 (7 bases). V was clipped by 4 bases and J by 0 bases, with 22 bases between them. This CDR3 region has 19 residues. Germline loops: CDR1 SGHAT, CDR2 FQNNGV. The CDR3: CASSSYRREGGSSYNEQFF. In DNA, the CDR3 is TGTGCCAGCAGCTCTTACCGACGAGAGGGGGGGAGCTCCTACAATGAGCAGTTCTTC.

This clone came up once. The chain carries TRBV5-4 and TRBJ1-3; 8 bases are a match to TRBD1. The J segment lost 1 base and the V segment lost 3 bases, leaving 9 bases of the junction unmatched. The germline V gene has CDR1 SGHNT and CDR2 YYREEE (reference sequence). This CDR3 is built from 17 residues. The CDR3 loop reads CASSSRTGQPSGNTIYF. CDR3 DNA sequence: TGTGCCAGCAGCTCGCGGACAGGGCAACCTTCTGGAAACACCATATATTTT. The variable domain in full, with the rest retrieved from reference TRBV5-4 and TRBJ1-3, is ETGVTQSPTHLIKTRGQQVTLRCSSQSGHNTVSWYQQALGQGPQFIFQYYREEENGRGNFPPRFSGLQFPNYSSELNVNALELDDSALYLCASSSRTGQPSGNTIYFGEGSWLTVV.

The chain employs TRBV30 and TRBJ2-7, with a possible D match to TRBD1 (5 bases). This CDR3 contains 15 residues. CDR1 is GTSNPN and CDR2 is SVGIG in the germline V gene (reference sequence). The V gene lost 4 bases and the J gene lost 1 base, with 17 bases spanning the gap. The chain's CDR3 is CAWKGWADSSYEQYF. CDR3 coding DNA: TGTGCCTGGAAGGGGTGGGCAGATAGTTCCTACGAGCAGTACTTC.

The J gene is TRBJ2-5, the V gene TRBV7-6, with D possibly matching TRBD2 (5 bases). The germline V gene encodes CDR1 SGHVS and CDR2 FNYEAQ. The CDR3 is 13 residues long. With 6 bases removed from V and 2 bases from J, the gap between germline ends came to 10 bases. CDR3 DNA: TGTGCCAGCAGTACCCAGCGGCAAGAGACCCAGTACTTC. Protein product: CASSTQRQETQYF.

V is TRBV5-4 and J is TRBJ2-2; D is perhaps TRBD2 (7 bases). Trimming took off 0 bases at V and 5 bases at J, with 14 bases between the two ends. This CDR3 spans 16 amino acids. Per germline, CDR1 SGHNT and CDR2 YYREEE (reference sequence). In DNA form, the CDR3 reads TGTGCCAGCAGCTTGGCGGGGGGCGCGATAACCGGGGAGCTGTTTTTT. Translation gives CASSLAGGAITGELFF.

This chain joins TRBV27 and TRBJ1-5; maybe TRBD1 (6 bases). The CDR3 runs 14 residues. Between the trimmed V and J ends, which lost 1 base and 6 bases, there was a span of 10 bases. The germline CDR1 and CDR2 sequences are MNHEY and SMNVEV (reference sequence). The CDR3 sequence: CASSLLGAGQPQHF. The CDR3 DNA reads TGTGCCAGCAGTTTATTGGGGGCTGGTCAGCCCCAGCATTTT.

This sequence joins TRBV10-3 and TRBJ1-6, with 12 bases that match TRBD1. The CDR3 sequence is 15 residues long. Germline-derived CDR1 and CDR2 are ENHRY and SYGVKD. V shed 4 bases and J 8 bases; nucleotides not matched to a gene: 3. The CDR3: CAISGDRGPDSPLHF. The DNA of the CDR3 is TGTGCCATCAGTGGGGACAGGGGGCCCGATTCACCCCTCCACTTT.

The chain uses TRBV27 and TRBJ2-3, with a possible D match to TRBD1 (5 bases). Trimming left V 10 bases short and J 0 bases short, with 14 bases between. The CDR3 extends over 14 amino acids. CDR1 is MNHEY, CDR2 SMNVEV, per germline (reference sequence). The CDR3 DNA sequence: TGTGCCAACCCGGCGACAGCTAGCACAGATACGCAGTATTTT. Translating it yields CANPATASTDTQYF.

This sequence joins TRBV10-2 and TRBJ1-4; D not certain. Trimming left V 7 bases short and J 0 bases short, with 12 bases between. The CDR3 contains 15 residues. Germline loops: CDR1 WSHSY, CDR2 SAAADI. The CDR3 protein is CASIRTGATNEKLFF. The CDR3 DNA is TGCGCCAGCATTCGGACGGGAGCAACTAATGAAAAACTGTTTTTT.

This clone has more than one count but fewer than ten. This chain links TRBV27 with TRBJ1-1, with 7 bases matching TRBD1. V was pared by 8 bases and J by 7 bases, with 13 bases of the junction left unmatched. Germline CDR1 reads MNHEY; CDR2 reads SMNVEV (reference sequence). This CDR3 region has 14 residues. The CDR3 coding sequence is TGTGCCAGCTCTCGGACAGGAATCCCGGGTGAAGCTTTCTTT. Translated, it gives CASSRTGIPGEAFF.